Listed below are T cell receptor beta chains from one sample, sequenced in a study of blood T cell repertoires in COVID-19. Data came from immunoSEQ multiplex PCR; TCRdb stores just in-frame clones and leaves some out. The sample comprises around 330,000 clones, roughly 85% of which are singletons, and approximately 1.9% rests with the top ten. The sample taken for sequencing was PBMCs or T cells enriched from blood (not recorded which). The receptors originated from a woman aged 25 to 45 who had been exposed to COVID-19. Each CDR3 is given with its conserved first and last residue. A D gene is named only where the DNA matches it firmly. The size entry is marked missing in some rows and otherwise reads once, few, many or a size class.

D gene	CDR3 length	clone size	J gene	V gene	CDR3 protein	CDR3 DNA
-	13	-	TRBJ1-5	TRBV30	CAWSVGGNQPQHF	TGTGCCTGGAGTGTAGGGGGCAATCAGCCCCAGCATTTT
-	16	once	TRBJ2-5	TRBV27	CASSLAASEHQETQYF	TGTGCCAGCAGTTTAGCGGCAAGCGAACACCAAGAGACCCAGTACTTC
-	14	few	TRBJ1-1	TRBV18	CASSPGRSNTEAFF	TGTGCCAGCTCACCCGGGAGATCCAACACTGAAGCTTTCTTT
-	18	-	TRBJ2-3	TRBV7-3	CASSYSIQRGIGTDTQYF	TGTGCCAGCAGCTACTCAATTCAGAGGGGGATCGGCACAGATACGCAGTATTTT
-	12	-	TRBJ1-6	TRBV3-1/TRBV3-2	CASSQHKTPLHF	TGTGCCAGCAGCCAACACAAAACACCCCTCCACTTT
TRBD1	15	-	TRBJ1-6	TRBV7-3	CASSDPGTENSPLHF	TGTGCCAGCAGCGACCCCGGGACAGAAAATTCACCCCTCCACTTT
-	16	-	TRBJ2-3	TRBV7-9	CASSLGVGGSTDTQYF	TGTGCCAGCAGCTTAGGAGTGGGAGGAAGCACAGATACGCAGTATTTT
-	16	-	TRBJ1-2	TRBV28	CASSPAGTLDNYGYTF	TGTGCCAGCAGCCCCGCCGGGACATTAGATAACTATGGCTACACCTTC
TRBD2	15	-	TRBJ2-5	TRBV7-8	CASSLKREGRKTQYF	TGTGCCAGCAGCTTAAAGCGGGAGGGCCGGAAGACCCAGTACTTC
TRBD1	14	-	TRBJ1-2	TRBV5-4	CASSFNLGQSGYTF	TGTGCCAGCAGCTTCAATCTGGGACAGAGTGGCTACACCTTC
TRBD1	15	-	TRBJ1-5	TRBV5-8	CASSPRTGNNQPQHF	TGTGCCAGCAGCCCGCGGACAGGCAATAATCAGCCCCAGCATTTT
-	14	many	TRBJ2-5	TRBV5-1	CASNQGGNQETQYF	TGCGCCAGCAACCAGGGGGGAAACCAAGAGACCCAGTACTTC
-	12	-	TRBJ1-5	TRBV10-1	CASSQGLQPQHF	TGCGCCAGCAGTCAGGGACTGCAGCCCCAGCATTTT
-	15	-	TRBJ2-6	TRBV3-1/TRBV3-2	CASSQEFYGANVLTF	TGTGCCAGCAGCCAAGAGTTCTATGGGGCCAACGTCCTGACTTTC
TRBD1	18	-	TRBJ2-1	TRBV7-7	CASSLKLPGQGEGWEQFF	TGTGCTAGCAGCTTAAAATTACCGGGACAGGGGGAGGGTTGGGAGCAGTTCTTC
-	17	-	TRBJ1-2	TRBV19	CASSIALPGRNGGGYTF	TGTGCCAGTAGTATAGCCCTCCCTGGGAGGAATGGCGGAGGCTACACCTTC
TRBD1	17	-	TRBJ1-4	TRBV5-3	CARSLAAGGSTNEKLFF	TGTGCCAGAAGCTTGGCGGCAGGGGGTAGTACTAATGAAAAACTGTTTTTT
-	15	few	TRBJ1-1	TRBV7-6	CASSLFRPPETEAFF	TGTGCCAGCAGCTTATTTCGACCCCCGGAGACTGAAGCTTTCTTT
-	20	-	TRBJ2-5	TRBV7-3	CASSLGTRTAATSAQETQYF	TGTGCCAGCAGCTTAGGTACTCGGACAGCTGCTACTAGTGCGCAAGAGACCCAGTACTTC
TRBD1	14	-	TRBJ1-1	TRBV19	CASSTRQGNTEAFF	TGTGCCAGTAGTACCAGACAGGGGAACACTGAAGCTTTCTTT
-	15	-	TRBJ1-3	TRBV19	CASSPTGISGNTIYF	TGTGCCAGTAGCCCCACGGGGATCTCTGGAAACACCATATATTTT
TRBD1	16	-	TRBJ1-2	TRBV6-2/TRBV6-3	CASSQTTDRGKNGYTF	TGTGCCAGCAGCCAGACCACGGACAGGGGAAAGAATGGCTACACCTTC